The table lists the clone carrying this TCR beta chain with a few counts. What it recognizes is unknown. This entry belongs to a study of beta chain features in type 1 diabetes. Whole-study context: No patient-donor differences in age, gender, total cells or subset yield. Overall study findings and caveats: The study found fewer insertions and more deletions at VDJ junctions in type 1 diabetes patients. For Type 1 diabetes patients, all four CD4+ subsets carried TCRB CDR3s that were moderately but significantly shorter.

V gave up 0 bases and J gave up 6 bases; unmatched junction bases: 9. CDR1 is KGHSH and CDR2 is LQKENI in the germline V gene. This CDR3 has 17 residues. Purity exceeding 98% was reached by all sorted populations. The study reverse transcribed the entire isolated RNA, so it sequenced expressed TCRB transcripts. The table came from immunoSEQ multiplex PCR; TCRdb's copy has only in-frame clones and leaves some out. The repertoire holds around 120,000 clones, with 17% as singletons. Sequenced sample: central memory CD4+ T cells from blood. The clonotype originates from a man aged 18-30 years with type 1 diabetes. The rearrangement uses TRBV18 and TRBJ2-1; 9 bases match TRBD1. CDR3 loop: CASSPPNIGTGTNEQFF. In nucleotides, the CDR3 is TGTGCCAGCTCACCACCGAATATTGGGACAGGGACCAATGAGCAGTTCTTC.